The 13 T cell receptor beta chains below come from one sample, sequenced in a study of T cell responses to AZD1222 COVID-19 vaccine. TCRdb keeps only in-frame clones here, not all; method: immunoSEQ multiplex PCR. The repertoire holds 85,000 to 130,000 clones, with approximately 89% as singletons. The source was peripheral blood, collected 28 days after the second dose of the MenACWY control vaccine. Source of these receptors: an adult who received the MenACWY meningococcal vaccine as a control.

The rearrangement uses TRBV6-5 and TRBJ1-1; no reliable D call. CDR3 size: 14 residues. Trimming took off 6 bases at V and 7 bases at J, with 18 bases between the two ends. CDR1 is MNHEY, CDR2 SVGAGI, per germline. The CDR3 loop reads CASRARRREVEAFF. In DNA, the CDR3 is TGTGCCAGCAGAGCAAGACGGAGGGAGGTTGAAGCTTTCTTT.

This clone occurred once. The chain has TRBV6-5 and TRBJ1-4; the D is unclear. V gave up 10 bases and J gave up 4 bases, with 16 bases separating them. CDR1 and CDR2 (germline): MNHEY, SVGAGI. The CDR3 is 14 amino acids. This chain's CDR3 is CATPRRGLNEKLFF. The CDR3 DNA reads TGTGCCACCCCTAGGCGTGGGCTTAATGAAAAACTGTTTTTT.

The rearrangement links TRBV5-6 to TRBJ2-7; the D is unclear. V was cut by 0 bases and J by 2 bases, with 9 bases left in between. CDR1 is SGHDT, CDR2 YYEEEE, per germline. The CDR3 totals 14 residues. CDR3 DNA sequence: TGTGCCAGCAGCTTGGTTGGCAGAACCTACGAGCAGTACTTC. Translating it yields CASSLVGRTYEQYF.

The chain couples TRBV18 to TRBJ2-6; 9 bases are shared with TRBD1. The germline V gene encodes CDR1 KGHSH and CDR2 LQKENI. The V gene end was trimmed by 6 bases and the J gene end by 1 base; junction bases not matched to a gene: 10. The CDR3 runs 18 residues. The CDR3 nucleotides are TGTGCCAGCTCGCTCAGGACAGGGGCTTTATCTGGGGCCAACGTCCTGACTTTC. Its protein is CASSLRTGALSGANVLTF.

This chain links TRBV6-5 with TRBJ1-5; TRBD1 matches 7 bases. V shed 7 bases, J shed 7 bases, and the junction held 7 bases outside the gene matches. The CDR3 runs 13 residues. Per the germline V gene, CDR1 is MNHEY and CDR2 is SVGAGI. CDR3: CASTRGQGQPQHF. The CDR3 nucleotides read TGTGCCAGCACGAGGGGGCAGGGGCAGCCCCAGCATTTT.

The chain recombines TRBV7-2 with TRBJ1-2; 10 nucleotides agree with TRBD1. The CDR3 covers 15 residues. Germline V gene data show CDR1 as SGHTA and CDR2 as FQGNSA. V dropped 7 bases and J dropped 3; count of bases not matched to a gene: 8. DNA of the CDR3: TGTGCCAGCACCCCACAGGGACAGGGGTACTATGGCTACACCTTC. This gives the protein CASTPQGQGYYGYTF.

The chain is built from TRBV4-3 and TRBJ1-1; D unclear. V was shortened by 4 bases and J by 6 bases, with 15 bases between the two germline ends. The V gene's germline CDR1 is LGHNA and CDR2 YSLEER. The CDR3 is 14 residues long. CDR3 protein: CASSPTFLGSEAFF. The CDR3 DNA follows: TGCGCCAGCAGCCCAACGTTCTTGGGTTCTGAAGCTTTCTTT.

This clone was found a few times. The genes are TRBV5-4 and TRBJ1-1; possible D gene TRBD1, 5 bases. Trimming pared 4 bases from V and 6 bases from J, leaving 22 bases between. Germline CDR1 and CDR2: SGHNT and YYREEE (reference sequence). The CDR3 is 16 amino acids. This chain's CDR3 is CASSRYKTAGHPEAFF. CDR3 nucleotides: TGTGCCAGCAGCCGGTACAAGACAGCAGGGCACCCTGAAGCTTTCTTT.

This chain uses TRBV7-8 with TRBJ2-7; D not certain. Per the germline V gene, CDR1 is SGHVS and CDR2 is FQNEAQ. V was shortened by 4 bases and J by 0 bases, with 13 bases between the two germline ends. The CDR3 is 15 amino acids. Here the CDR3 reads CASSSRRFSSYEQYF. The CDR3 nucleotides are TGTGCCAGCAGCTCCAGGCGGTTTAGCTCCTACGAGCAGTACTTC.

Here the CDR3 reads CASSRMVTGDLSSYNSPLHF. CDR3 nucleotides: TGCGCCAGCAGTCGGATGGTGACAGGGGACCTAAGCTCCTATAATTCACCCCTCCACTTT. The rearrangement joins TRBV5-1 to TRBJ1-6, with 8 bases identical to TRBD1. Trimming cost V 5 bases and J 0 bases; bases outside gene matches: 16. The CDR3 runs to 20 residues. The germline V gene has CDR1 SGHRS and CDR2 YFSETQ.

This clone was counted between two and nine times. The chain is built from TRBV10-2 and TRBJ2-1; 7 bases are shared with TRBD1. The CDR3 spans 13 residues. CDR1 and CDR2 (germline): WSHSY, SAAADI. V lost 6 bases, J lost 5 bases, and 4 bases stayed unmatched. The CDR3 nucleotides are TGCGCCAGCAGCGGGACAGCCGACAATGAGCAGTTCTTC. Translation: CASSGTADNEQFF.

This chain uses TRBV5-8 with TRBJ1-5, with a weak D call TRBD1 (5 bases). Germline V gives CDR1 SGHTS, CDR2 YDEGEE. The CDR3 has 17 amino acids. The V end lost 4 bases, the J end lost 4 bases, and 21 bases lay between the germline ends. The CDR3 loop is CASSAGGTALRNQPQHF. The CDR3 DNA follows: TGTGCCAGCAGCGCGGGGGGGACCGCGCTACGGAATCAGCCCCAGCATTTT.

This clone was observed a handful of times. The V call is TRBV7-2, the J call TRBJ2-5; D may be TRBD2 (6 bases). CDR3 length: 14 amino acids. V dropped 3 bases and J dropped 2 bases, with 10 bases sitting between them. The germline V gene has CDR1 SGHTA and CDR2 FQGNSA. CDR3 loop: CASSLGTLQETQYF. DNA of the CDR3: TGTGCCAGCAGCTTGGGGACTTTACAAGAGACCCAGTACTTC.